This T cell receptor (beta chain) is drawn from a study of TIL therapy for anti-PD-1-resistant metastatic lung cancer. Overall study: A handful of tumors were EGFR-mutant and two were ALK-rearranged. Median tumor mutation burden was roughly 1.5 mutations per megabase. Study conclusions and caveats: Treatment-naive, never-smoker and oncogene-addicted patients were overrepresented in this highly selected cohort. After infusion, TIL clonotypes partly replaced peripheral T cells and declined over months.

Germline V gives CDR1 MGHRA, CDR2 YSYEKL. The CDR3 runs to 16 residues. V gave up 3 bases and J gave up 0 bases, with 12 bases separating them. About this clone: Antigen specificity is unknown.

The immunoSEQ assay was v3. Using immunoSEQ multiplex PCR, the repertoire was profiled, and TCRdb retains in-frame clones only, with some absent. The data hold some 60,000 clones, with about 69% observed a single time. Time point denoted: pre-treatment sample, taken before nivolumab and TIL therapy. The sample in question was blood, obtained at baseline. The TCR comes from a person between 30 and 80 years old with non-small cell lung cancer. The chain links TRBV4-1 to TRBJ2-1; TRBD1 might be the D (6 bases). The CDR3 protein is CASSQDQGSSYNEQFF. As DNA, the CDR3 is TGCGCCAGCAGCCAGGATCAGGGGAGCTCCTACAATGAGCAGTTCTTC.